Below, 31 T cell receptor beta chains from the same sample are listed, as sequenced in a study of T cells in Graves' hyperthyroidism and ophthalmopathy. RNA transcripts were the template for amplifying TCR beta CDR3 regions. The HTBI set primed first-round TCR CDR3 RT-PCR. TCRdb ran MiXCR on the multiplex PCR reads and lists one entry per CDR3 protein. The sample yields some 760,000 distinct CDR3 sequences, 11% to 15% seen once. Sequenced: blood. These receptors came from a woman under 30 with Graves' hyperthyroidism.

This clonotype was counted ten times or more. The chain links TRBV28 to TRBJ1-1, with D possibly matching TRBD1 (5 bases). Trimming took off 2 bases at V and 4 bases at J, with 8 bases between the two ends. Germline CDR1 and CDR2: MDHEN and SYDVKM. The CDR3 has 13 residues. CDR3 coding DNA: TGTGCCAGCAGTTTAAGGGGAATCACTGAAGCTTTCTTT. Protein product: CASSLRGITEAFF.

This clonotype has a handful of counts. CDR3 protein: CASRQRTTDTQYF. The CDR3 DNA reads TGTGCCAGCAGACAGAGGACGACAGATACGCAGTATTTT. J is TRBJ2-3 and V is TRBV6-1; D gene ambiguous. Germline V gene sequence: CDR1 MNHNS, CDR2 SASEGT. V lost 6 bases and J lost 3, with 10 bases in between. The CDR3 runs 13 residues.

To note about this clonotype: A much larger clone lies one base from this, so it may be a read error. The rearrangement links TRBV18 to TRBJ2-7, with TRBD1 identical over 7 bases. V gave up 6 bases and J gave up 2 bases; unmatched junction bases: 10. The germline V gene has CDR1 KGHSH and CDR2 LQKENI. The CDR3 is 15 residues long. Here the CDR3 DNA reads TGTGCCAGCTCCCAGGGACAGTCGGGCACCTACGAGCAGTACTTC. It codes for CASSQGQSGTYEQYF.

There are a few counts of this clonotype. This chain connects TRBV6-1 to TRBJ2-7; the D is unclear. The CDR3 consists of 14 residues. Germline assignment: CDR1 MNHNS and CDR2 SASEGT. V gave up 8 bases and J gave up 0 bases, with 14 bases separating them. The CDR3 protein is CASAPDRSSYEQYF. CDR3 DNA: TGTGCCAGCGCCCCGGACCGGAGCTCCTACGAGCAGTACTTC.

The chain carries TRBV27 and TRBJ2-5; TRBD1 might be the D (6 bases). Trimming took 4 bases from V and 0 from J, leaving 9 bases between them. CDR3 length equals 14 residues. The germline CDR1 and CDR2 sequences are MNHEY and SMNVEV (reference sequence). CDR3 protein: CASSSGQNQETQYF. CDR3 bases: TGTGCCAGCAGTTCGGGACAAAACCAAGAGACCCAGTACTTC.

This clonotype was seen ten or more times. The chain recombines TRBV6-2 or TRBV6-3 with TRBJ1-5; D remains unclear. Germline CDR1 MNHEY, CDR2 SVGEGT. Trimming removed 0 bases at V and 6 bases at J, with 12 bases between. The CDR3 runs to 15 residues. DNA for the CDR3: TGTGCCAGCAGTTACTCGGGAACAGTAGGTCAGCCCCAGCATTTT. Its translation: CASSYSGTVGQPQHF.

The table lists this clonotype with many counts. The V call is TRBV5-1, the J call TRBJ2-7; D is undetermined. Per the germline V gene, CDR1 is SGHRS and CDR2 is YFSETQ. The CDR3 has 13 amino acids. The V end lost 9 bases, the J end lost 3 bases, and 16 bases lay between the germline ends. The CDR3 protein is CATRRTVDYEQYF. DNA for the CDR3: TGCGCCACTCGCCGAACAGTCGACTACGAGCAGTACTTC.

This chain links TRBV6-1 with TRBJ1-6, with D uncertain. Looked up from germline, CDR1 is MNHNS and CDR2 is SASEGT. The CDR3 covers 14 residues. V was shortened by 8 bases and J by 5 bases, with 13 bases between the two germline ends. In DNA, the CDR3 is TGTGCCAGCTGTATAGGCCATGATAATTCACCCCTCCACTTT. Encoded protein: CASCIGHDNSPLHF.

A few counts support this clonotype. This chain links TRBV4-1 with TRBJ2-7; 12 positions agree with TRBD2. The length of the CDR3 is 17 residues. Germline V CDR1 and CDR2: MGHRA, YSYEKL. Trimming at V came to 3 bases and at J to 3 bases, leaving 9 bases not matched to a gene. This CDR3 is CASSQRLAGAPIYEQYF. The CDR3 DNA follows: TGCGCCAGCAGCCAGAGACTAGCGGGAGCTCCTATCTACGAGCAGTACTTC.

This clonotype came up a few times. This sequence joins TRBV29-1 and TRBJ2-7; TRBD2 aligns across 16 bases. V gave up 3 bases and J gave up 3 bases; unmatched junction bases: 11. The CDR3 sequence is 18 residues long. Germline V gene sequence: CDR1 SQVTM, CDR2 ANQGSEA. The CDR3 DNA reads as TGCAGCGTTGAGACACCGGGACTAGCGGGAGGGCCCGTCTACGAGCAGTACTTC. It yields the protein CSVETPGLAGGPVYEQYF.

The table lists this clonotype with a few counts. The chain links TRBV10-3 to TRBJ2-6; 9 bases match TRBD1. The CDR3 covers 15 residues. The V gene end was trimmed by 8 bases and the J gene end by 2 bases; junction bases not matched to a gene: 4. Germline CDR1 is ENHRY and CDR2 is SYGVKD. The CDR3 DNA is TGTGCCATCCGGGACAGGGAGGCTGGGGCCAACGTCCTGACTTTC. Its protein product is CAIRDREAGANVLTF.

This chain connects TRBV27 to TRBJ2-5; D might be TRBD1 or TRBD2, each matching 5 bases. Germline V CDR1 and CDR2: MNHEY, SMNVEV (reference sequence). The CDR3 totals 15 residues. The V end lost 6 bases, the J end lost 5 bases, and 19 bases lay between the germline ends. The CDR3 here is CASRGRGRNVETQYF. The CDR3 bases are TGTGCCAGCAGGGGTCGGGGACGGAATGTGGAGACCCAGTACTTC.

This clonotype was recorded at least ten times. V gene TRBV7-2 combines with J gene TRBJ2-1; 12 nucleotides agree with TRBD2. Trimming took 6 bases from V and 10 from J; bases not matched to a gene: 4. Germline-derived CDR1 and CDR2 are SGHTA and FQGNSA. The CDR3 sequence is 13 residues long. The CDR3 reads CASRTSGSQEQFF. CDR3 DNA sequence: TGTGCCAGCAGGACTAGCGGGAGTCAGGAGCAGTTCTTC. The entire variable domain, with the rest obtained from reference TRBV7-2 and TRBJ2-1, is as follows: GAGVSQSPSNKVTEKGKDVELRCDPISGHTALYWYRQSLGQGLEFLIYFQGNSAPDKSGLPSDRFSAERTGGSVSTLTIQRTQQEDSAVYLCASRTSGSQEQFFGPGTRLTVL.

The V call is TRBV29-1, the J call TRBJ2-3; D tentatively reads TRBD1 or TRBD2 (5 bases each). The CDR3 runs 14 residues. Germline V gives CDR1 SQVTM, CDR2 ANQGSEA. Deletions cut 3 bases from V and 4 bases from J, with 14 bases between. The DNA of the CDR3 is TGCAGCGTTGAGGGGGTCTCAGGTCCAGATACGCAGTATTTT. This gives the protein CSVEGVSGPDTQYF.

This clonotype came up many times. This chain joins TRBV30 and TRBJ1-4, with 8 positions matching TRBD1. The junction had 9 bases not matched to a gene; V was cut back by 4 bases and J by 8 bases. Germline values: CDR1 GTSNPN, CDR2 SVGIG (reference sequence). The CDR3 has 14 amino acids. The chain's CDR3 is CAWNGQGRSEKLFF. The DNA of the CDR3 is TGTGCCTGGAACGGACAGGGAAGGAGCGAAAAACTGTTTTTT.

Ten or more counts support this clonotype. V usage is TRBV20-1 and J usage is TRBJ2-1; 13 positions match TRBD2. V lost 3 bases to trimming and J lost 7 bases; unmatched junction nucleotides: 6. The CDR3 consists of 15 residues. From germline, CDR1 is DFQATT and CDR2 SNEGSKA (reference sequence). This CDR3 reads CSASGGLAGMNEQFF. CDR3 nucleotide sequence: TGCAGTGCTAGTGGGGGACTAGCGGGAATGAATGAGCAGTTCTTC.

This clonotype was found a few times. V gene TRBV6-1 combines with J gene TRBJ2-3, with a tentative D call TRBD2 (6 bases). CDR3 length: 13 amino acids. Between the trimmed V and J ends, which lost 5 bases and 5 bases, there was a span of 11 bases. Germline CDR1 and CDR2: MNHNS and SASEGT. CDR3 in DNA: TGTGCCAGCAGTAGGGAGGAGAGAGATACGCAGTATTTT. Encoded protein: CASSREERDTQYF.

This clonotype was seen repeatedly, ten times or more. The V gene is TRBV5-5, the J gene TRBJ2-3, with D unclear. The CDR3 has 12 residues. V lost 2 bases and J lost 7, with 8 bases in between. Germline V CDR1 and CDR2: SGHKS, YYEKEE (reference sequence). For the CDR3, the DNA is TGTGCCAGCAGCTTCCAAGATTATACGCAGTATTTT. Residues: CASSFQDYTQYF. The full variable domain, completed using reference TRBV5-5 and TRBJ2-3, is DAGVTQSPTHLIKTRGQQVTLRCSPISGHKSVSWYQQVLGQGPQFIFQYYEKEERGRGNFPDRFSARQFPNYSSELNVNALLLGDSALYLCASSFQDYTQYFGPGTRLTVL.

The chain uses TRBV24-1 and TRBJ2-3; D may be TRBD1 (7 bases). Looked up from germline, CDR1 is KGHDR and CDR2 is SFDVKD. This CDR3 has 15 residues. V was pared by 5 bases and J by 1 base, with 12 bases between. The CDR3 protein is CATSGGDSGTDTQYF. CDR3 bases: TGTGCCACCAGTGGGGGGGACAGTGGCACAGATACGCAGTATTTT.

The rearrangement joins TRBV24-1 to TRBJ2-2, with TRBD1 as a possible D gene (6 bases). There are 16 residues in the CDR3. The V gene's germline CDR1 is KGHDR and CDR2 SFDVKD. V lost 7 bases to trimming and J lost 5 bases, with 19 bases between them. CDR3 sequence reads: CATRPGHQFGTGELFF. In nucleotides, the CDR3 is TGTGCCACCAGGCCGGGACACCAATTCGGAACCGGGGAGCTGTTTTTT.

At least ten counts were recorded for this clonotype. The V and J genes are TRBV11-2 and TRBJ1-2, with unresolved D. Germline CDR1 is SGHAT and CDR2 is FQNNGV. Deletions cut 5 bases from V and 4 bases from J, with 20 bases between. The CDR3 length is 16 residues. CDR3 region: CASSQTRAEAFYGYTF. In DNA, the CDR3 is TGTGCCAGCAGCCAAACCCGGGCGGAGGCCTTCTATGGCTACACCTTC. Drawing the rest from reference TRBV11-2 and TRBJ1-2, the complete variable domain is EAGVAQSPRYKIIEKRQSVAFWCNPISGHATLYWYQQILGQGPKLLIQFQNNGVVDDSQLPKDRFSAERLKGVDSTLKIQPAKLEDSAVYLCASSQTRAEAFYGYTFGSGTRLTVV.

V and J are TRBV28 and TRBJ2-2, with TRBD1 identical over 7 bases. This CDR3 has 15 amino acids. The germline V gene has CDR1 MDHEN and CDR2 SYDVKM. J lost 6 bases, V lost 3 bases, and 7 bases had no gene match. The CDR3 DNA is TGTGCCAGCAGTTTTGGGCAGGGGGTGGCCGGGGAGCTGTTTTTT. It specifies CASSFGQGVAGELFF. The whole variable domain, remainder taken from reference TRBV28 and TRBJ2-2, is DVKVTQSSRYLVKRTGEKVFLECVQDMDHENMFWYRQDPGLGLRLIYFSYDVKMKEKGDIPEGYSVSREKKERFSLILESASTNQTSMYLCASSFGQGVAGELFFGEGSRLTVL.

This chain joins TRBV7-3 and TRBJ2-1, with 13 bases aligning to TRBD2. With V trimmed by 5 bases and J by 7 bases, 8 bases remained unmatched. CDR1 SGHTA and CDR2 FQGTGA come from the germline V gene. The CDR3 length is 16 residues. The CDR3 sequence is CASSLLAGGPRNEQFF. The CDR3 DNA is TGTGCCAGCAGCCTACTAGCGGGAGGGCCAAGGAATGAGCAGTTCTTC.

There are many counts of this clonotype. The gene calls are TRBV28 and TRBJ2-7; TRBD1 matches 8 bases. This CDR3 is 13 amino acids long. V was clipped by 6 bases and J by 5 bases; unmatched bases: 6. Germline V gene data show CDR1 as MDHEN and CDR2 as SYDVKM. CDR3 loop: CASSAVTGDEQYF. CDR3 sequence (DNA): TGTGCCAGCAGCGCCGTGACAGGGGACGAGCAGTACTTC. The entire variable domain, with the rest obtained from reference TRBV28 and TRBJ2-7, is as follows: DVKVTQSSRYLVKRTGEKVFLECVQDMDHENMFWYRQDPGLGLRLIYFSYDVKMKEKGDIPEGYSVSREKKERFSLILESASTNQTSMYLCASSAVTGDEQYFGPGTRLTVT.

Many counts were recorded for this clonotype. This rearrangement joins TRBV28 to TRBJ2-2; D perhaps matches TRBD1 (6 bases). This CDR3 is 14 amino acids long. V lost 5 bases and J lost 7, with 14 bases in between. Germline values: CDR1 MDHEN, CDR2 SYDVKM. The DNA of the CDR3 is TGTGCCAGCAGTCCTCAGGGGATGGGCGGGGAGCTGTTTTTT. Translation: CASSPQGMGGELFF.

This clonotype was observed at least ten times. Here the CDR3 reads CASRGVTNTEAFF. In DNA form, the CDR3 reads TGCGCCAGCAGGGGGGTTACCAACACTGAAGCTTTCTTT. The V call is TRBV5-1, the J call TRBJ1-1; TRBD1 might be the D (5 bases). Looked up from germline, CDR1 is SGHRS and CDR2 is YFSETQ. V lost 5 bases, J lost 2 bases, and 10 bases lay in between. The CDR3 is 13 residues long.

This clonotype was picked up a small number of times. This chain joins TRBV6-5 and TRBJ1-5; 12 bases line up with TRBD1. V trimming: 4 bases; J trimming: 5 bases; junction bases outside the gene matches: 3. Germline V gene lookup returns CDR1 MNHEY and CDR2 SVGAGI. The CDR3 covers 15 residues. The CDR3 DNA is TGTGCCAGCAGTTCGCGGGACAGGGGGCATCAGCCCCAGCATTTT. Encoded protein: CASSSRDRGHQPQHF.

The CDR3 DNA reads as TGCGCCAGCAGCCATGGACAGGGAACCAAAAACATTCAGTACTTC. Translated, it gives CASSHGQGTKNIQYF. The rearrangement links TRBV4-3 to TRBJ2-4, with 8 bases identical to TRBD1. From germline, CDR1 is LGHNA and CDR2 YSLEER. With 3 bases clipped from V and 2 bases from J, the junction kept 3 bases outside the gene matches. This CDR3 is built from 15 residues.

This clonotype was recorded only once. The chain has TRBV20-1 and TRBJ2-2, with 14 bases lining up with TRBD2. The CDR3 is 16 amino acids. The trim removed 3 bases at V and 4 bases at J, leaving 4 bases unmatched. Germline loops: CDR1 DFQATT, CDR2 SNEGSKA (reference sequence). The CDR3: CSARTSGRGSTGELFF. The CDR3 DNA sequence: TGCAGTGCTAGGACTAGCGGGAGGGGAAGCACCGGGGAGCTGTTTTTT.

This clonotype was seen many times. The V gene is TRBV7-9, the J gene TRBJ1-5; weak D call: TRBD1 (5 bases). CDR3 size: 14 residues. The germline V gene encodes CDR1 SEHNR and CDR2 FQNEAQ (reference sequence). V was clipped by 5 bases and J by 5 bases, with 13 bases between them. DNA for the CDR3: TGTGCCAGCAGCCCACCAGGGACTCATCAGCCCCAGCATTTT. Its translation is CASSPPGTHQPQHF.

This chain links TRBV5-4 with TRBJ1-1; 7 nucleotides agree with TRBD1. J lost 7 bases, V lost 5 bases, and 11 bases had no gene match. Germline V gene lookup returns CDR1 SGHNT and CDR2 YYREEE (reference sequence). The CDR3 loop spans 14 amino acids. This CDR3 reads CASRQWTGDSEAFF. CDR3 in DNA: TGTGCCAGCAGACAATGGACAGGCGATAGTGAAGCTTTCTTT.